The present T cell receptor (beta chain) was sequenced within a study of cytomegalovirus exposure and HLA in healthy donors. A note on this clone: The target antigen is unknown.

Findings and caveats of the study: Upon later analysis, TCR association rates were observed to vary by HLA locus, being highest for DRB1 and lowest for HLA-C.

The primer mix had 60 Vbeta and 13 Jbeta primers. Data came from immunoSEQ multiplex PCR; TCRdb stores just in-frame clones and leaves some out. This repertoire includes under 150,000 clones. Looked up from germline, CDR1 is SGHRS and CDR2 is YFSETQ. The J segment lost 1 base and the V segment lost 7 bases, leaving 4 bases of the junction unmatched. This CDR3 contains 14 residues. The clonotype was recovered from a woman in her forties in good health and CMV-seronegative. Sequenced input: PBMCs. The J gene is TRBJ1-1, the V gene TRBV5-1, with 10 positions matching TRBD1. CDR3 DNA sequence: TGCGCCAGCCGGACAGGGGGACCGAACACTGAAGCTTTCTTT. Translation: CASRTGGPNTEAFF.